These 21 T cell receptor beta chains came from one sample sequenced in a study of T cell changes during pregnancy in multiple sclerosis. The repertoire was sequenced with immunoSEQ multiplex PCR; TCRdb's copy has only in-frame clones and lacks some. This table has 30,000 to 45,000 clones, 80% to 95% appearing once. The sequences come from CD8+ T cells from peripheral blood mononuclear cells, collected before pregnancy. Source of these receptors: a female donor with multiple sclerosis, enrolled in a pregnancy study.

This sequence joins TRBV6-1 and TRBJ2-1; D remains ambiguous. V lost 2 bases and J 4 bases, leaving 12 bases between the germline ends. Germline CDR1 and CDR2: MNHNS and SASEGT. The CDR3 loop spans 15 amino acids. The CDR3 reads CASSEYRRDYNEQFF. DNA of the CDR3: TGTGCCAGCAGTGAATATAGAAGAGATTACAATGAGCAGTTCTTC.

This sequence joins TRBV2 and TRBJ1-1; weak D call: TRBD1 (5 bases). The germline V and J ends were trimmed by 4 bases and 1 base, with 16 bases remaining between them. This CDR3 is 16 amino acids long. Germline loops: CDR1 SNHLY, CDR2 FYNNEI. The CDR3 reads CASSGGAIEPNTEAFF. The CDR3 DNA reads TGTGCCAGCAGTGGTGGGGCCATCGAGCCGAACACTGAAGCTTTCTTT.

The J gene is TRBJ2-7, the V gene TRBV6-5; tentatively, D is TRBD2 (6 bases). Germline loops: CDR1 MNHEY, CDR2 SVGAGI. This CDR3 spans 14 amino acids. Trimming cost V 0 bases and J 3 bases, with 9 bases left between them. Here the CDR3 reads CASSYSKAGYEQYF. CDR3 coding DNA: TGTGCCAGCAGTTACTCGAAAGCGGGCTACGAGCAGTACTTC.

This rearrangement joins TRBV7-8 to TRBJ2-1, with 7 bases fitting TRBD1. The CDR3 sequence is 14 residues long. The germline gives CDR1 SGHVS, CDR2 FQNEAQ. The V segment lost 5 bases and the J segment 7 bases; nucleotides outside the gene matches: 8. The CDR3 nucleotides read TGTGCCAGCAGCCTCCAGACAGGGTCAAATGAGCAGTTCTTC. This sequence encodes CASSLQTGSNEQFF. Together with reference TRBV7-8 and TRBJ2-1, the CDR3 gives the full variable domain: GAGVSQSPRYKVAKRGQDVALRCDPISGHVSLFWYQQALGQGPEFLTYFQNEAQLDKSGLPSDRFFAERPEGSVSTLKIQRTQQEDSAVYLCASSLQTGSNEQFFGPGTRLTVL.

This clone has a single count. This chain connects TRBV7-9 to TRBJ1-2; D possibly corresponds to TRBD1 (6 bases). Germline CDR1 reads SEHNR; CDR2 reads FQNEAQ (reference sequence). The CDR3 spans 14 residues. Trimming took 5 bases from V and 4 from J, leaving 14 bases between them. The CDR3 DNA reads TGTGCCAGCAGCCCCCCCCGGGACATCTATGGCTACACCTTC. Protein: CASSPPRDIYGYTF.

The gene calls are TRBV11-2 and TRBJ2-7; D might be TRBD1 (6 bases). The CDR3 covers 14 residues. Germline loops: CDR1 SGHAT, CDR2 FQNNGV. Trimming removed 2 bases from V and 3 bases from J, with 11 bases in between. CDR3 sequence (DNA): TGTGCCAGCAGCTTATGGGACACAGACTACGAGCAGTACTTC. Translating it yields CASSLWDTDYEQYF.

Here the CDR3 reads CASSWAGRINEQFF. In nucleotides, the CDR3 is TGTGCCAGCAGTTGGGCGGGAAGGATCAATGAGCAGTTCTTC. The rearrangement links TRBV7-8 to TRBJ2-1, with D perhaps TRBD2 (6 bases). Germline V CDR1 and CDR2: SGHVS, FQNEAQ. V gave up 6 bases and J gave up 6 bases, with 15 bases separating them. The CDR3 is 14 amino acids.

The chain has TRBV11-2 and TRBJ2-7; TRBD1 matches 7 bases. CDR1 is SGHAT, CDR2 FQNNGV, per germline. V lost 3 bases and J lost 2; bases outside the gene matches: 10. The CDR3 contains 16 residues. The CDR3 protein is CASSLRSGTETYEQYF. The CDR3 bases are TGTGCCAGCAGCTTGCGGTCCGGGACAGAGACCTACGAGCAGTACTTC.

The chain is built from TRBV9 and TRBJ2-3, with 8 bases fitting TRBD1. Germline CDR1 reads SGDLS; CDR2 reads YYNGEE. This CDR3 comprises 16 residues. J gave up 6 bases and V 0 bases, and 9 bases lay outside the gene matches. CDR3 region: CASSVDARGLRDTQYF. The DNA of the CDR3 is TGTGCCAGCAGCGTAGATGCCAGGGGGCTGCGGGATACGCAGTATTTT. The variable domain in full, with the rest retrieved from reference TRBV9 and TRBJ2-3, is DSGVTQTPKHLITATGQRVTLRCSPRSGDLSVYWYQQSLDQGLQFLIQYYNGEERAKGNILERFSAQQFPDLHSELNLSSLELGDSALYFCASSVDARGLRDTQYFGPGTRLTVL.

V and J are TRBV27 and TRBJ1-1; no clear D. The V and J ends lost 6 bases and 1 base respectively, with 9 bases between them. CDR3 length equals 13 residues. Per the germline V gene, CDR1 is MNHEY and CDR2 is SMNVEV (reference sequence). DNA of the CDR3: TGTGCCAGCAGCCCGGTTCCGAACACTGAAGCTTTCTTT. This sequence encodes CASSPVPNTEAFF.

The chain carries TRBV9 and TRBJ2-7, with D tentatively TRBD1 (6 bases). Trimming removed 4 bases from V and 6 bases from J, with 14 bases in between. The V gene's germline CDR1 is SGDLS and CDR2 YYNGEE. The CDR3 length is 13 residues. The CDR3 DNA sequence: TGTGCCAGCAGCCCCCCAGGGGCGGCCGAGCAGTACTTC. The encoded protein is CASSPPGAAEQYF.

This rearrangement joins TRBV5-6 to TRBJ1-1, with D possibly being TRBD1 (5 bases). Germline CDR1 SGHDT, CDR2 YYEEEE. V was cut by 4 bases and J by 7 bases, with 11 bases left in between. This CDR3 is built from 12 residues. CDR3 in DNA: TGTGCCAGCAGCCTCCAGGGAGGTGAAGCTTTCTTT. Translation gives CASSLQGGEAFF.

The V gene is TRBV27, the J gene TRBJ1-2; no firm D call. Germline values: CDR1 MNHEY, CDR2 SMNVEV (reference sequence). Trimming took 3 bases from V and 3 from J, leaving 11 bases between them. The CDR3 is 14 residues long. The CDR3 reads CASSFGLGYYGYTF. The CDR3 DNA is TGTGCCAGCAGTTTTGGGCTCGGATACTATGGCTACACCTTC.

The chain joins TRBV7-2 to TRBJ2-7; the match to TRBD1 covers 7 bases. The length of the CDR3 is 15 residues. Unmatched junction bases numbered 8, after V lost 5 bases and J lost 1 base. CDR1 is SGHTA, CDR2 FQGNSA, per germline. The CDR3 DNA sequence: TGTGCCAGCAGCCCAGAGAGGGGGCCTTCCTACGAGCAGTACTTC. Its translation is CASSPERGPSYEQYF.

V and J are TRBV7-9 and TRBJ2-5; D is perhaps TRBD2 (6 bases). This CDR3 is built from 14 residues. Trimming shortened V by 3 bases and J by 2 bases, and 10 bases separated the two germline ends. Looked up from germline, CDR1 is SEHNR and CDR2 is FQNEAQ (reference sequence). The DNA of the CDR3 is TGTGCCAGCAGCTTGATCGGGACTCAAGAGACCCAGTACTTC. Its translation: CASSLIGTQETQYF. The full variable domain, in which reference TRBV7-9 and TRBJ2-5 provide the parts outside the CDR3, is DTGVSQNPRHKITKRGQNVTFRCDPISEHNRLYWYRQTLGQGPEFLTYFQNEAQLEKSRLLSDRFSAERPKGSFSTLEIQRTEQGDSAMYLCASSLIGTQETQYFGPGTRLLVL.

The rearrangement uses TRBV7-9 and TRBJ2-5; a possible D gene is TRBD2 (6 bases). CDR1 is SEHNR, CDR2 FQNEAQ, per germline (reference sequence). The ends were cut back, 5 bases at V and 1 base at J, with 11 bases in the middle. CDR3 size: 14 residues. The CDR3: CASSLWTTQETQYF. CDR3 DNA: TGTGCCAGCAGCCTCTGGACTACCCAAGAGACCCAGTACTTC. Full variable domain (rest looked up from reference TRBV7-9 and TRBJ2-5): DTGVSQNPRHKITKRGQNVTFRCDPISEHNRLYWYRQTLGQGPEFLTYFQNEAQLEKSRLLSDRFSAERPKGSFSTLEIQRTEQGDSAMYLCASSLWTTQETQYFGPGTRLLVL.

The CDR3 DNA follows: TGTGCCAGCAGCTCAGGGACTTTCTACGAGCAGTACTTC. Its protein is CASSSGTFYEQYF. The genes are TRBV7-9 and TRBJ2-7; possibly TRBD2 for D (6 bases). The CDR3 contains 13 residues. From germline, CDR1 is SEHNR and CDR2 FQNEAQ (reference sequence). The V end lost 4 bases, the J end lost 3 bases, and 10 bases lay between the germline ends.

About this clone: Sequence at one end of the junction differs from germline and may be a read error. V is TRBV18 and J is TRBJ2-2; the D gene is possibly TRBD1 (6 bases). Germline V CDR1 and CDR2: KGHSH, LQKENI. The CDR3 consists of 16 residues. The DNA for the CDR3 is TGTGCCAGCTCACGCCACAGGGCGGTACACACCAGGGAGCTGTTTTTT. It is translated as CASSRHRAVHTRELFF.

This clone has a single count. V usage is TRBV5-6 and J usage is TRBJ1-1, with 8 bases that match TRBD1. The CDR3 runs to 16 residues. V lost 10 bases to trimming and J lost 2 bases; unmatched junction nucleotides: 16. Germline assignment: CDR1 SGHDT and CDR2 YYEEEE. CDR3 in amino acids: CASSGDRSLFNTEAFF. The CDR3 DNA follows: TGTGCCTCTTCGGGGGACAGGAGCCTTTTTAACACTGAAGCTTTCTTT. Full variable domain (missing parts from reference TRBV5-6 and TRBJ1-1): DAGVTQSPTHLIKTRGQQVTLRCSPKSGHDTVSWYQQALGQGPQFIFQYYEEEERQRGNFPDRFSGHQFPNYSSELNVNALLLGDSALYLCASSGDRSLFNTEAFFGQGTRLTVV.

The chain has TRBV6-6 and TRBJ1-1; D is unclear. The CDR3 sequence is 15 residues long. Germline CDR1 MNHNY, CDR2 SVGAGI (reference sequence). The germline V and J ends were trimmed by 5 bases and 3 bases, with 16 bases remaining between them. CDR3 sequence (DNA): TGTGCCAGCAGTAGACATCCTGGATGGGACACTGAAGCTTTCTTT. As protein: CASSRHPGWDTEAFF.

The chain has TRBV27 and TRBJ1-1, with a tentative D call TRBD1 (5 bases). Per germline, CDR1 MNHEY and CDR2 SMNVEV (reference sequence). Trimming cost V 4 bases and J 5 bases, with 8 bases left between them. This CDR3 has 12 amino acids. CDR3 loop: CASSYRGTEAFF. The CDR3 region has the DNA TGTGCCAGCAGTTATCGGGGGACTGAAGCTTTCTTT.